These T cell receptor beta chains were read from a single sample in a study of shared clonotypes between healthy human individuals. Generated by immunoSEQ multiplex PCR, the TCRdb table keeps only in-frame clones and is missing some. Here the sample spans some 1.5 million clones, approximately 96% being singletons. Sequenced input: naive CD4+ T cells sorted from blood. These receptors all stem from a man between 25 and 39 years old in good health. CDR3s include the opening cysteine and the closing phenylalanine or tryptophan. The D gene is left open where the match is weak. Clone size is shown for a subset of rows, as once, few, many or a class of expanded clone.

TRBJ2-7	TRBV5-1	.	TRBD2	CASSLTGRKDYEQYF	TGCGCCAGCAGCTTGACCGGGAGGAAGGACTACGAGCAGTACTTC
TRBJ2-5	TRBV27	.	.	CASSLLGTQETQYF	TGTGCCAGCAGTTTATTAGGAACCCAAGAGACCCAGTACTTC
TRBJ2-7	TRBV7-9	.	.	CASSPGTRAPYEQYF	TGTGCCAGCAGCCCCGGGACCCGGGCCCCCTACGAGCAGTACTTC
TRBJ1-2	TRBV5-4	.	TRBD1	CASSLEGDSYYGYTF	TGTGCCAGCAGCTTGGAGGGGGACAGTTACTATGGCTACACCTTC
TRBJ1-2	TRBV27	.	TRBD1	CASSWDSDYGYTF	TGTGCCAGCAGTTGGGACAGCGATTATGGCTACACCTTC
TRBJ1-4	TRBV16	.	TRBD1	CASSQLRPGQGNEKLFF	TGTGCCAGCAGCCAACTACGACCGGGACAGGGTAATGAAAAACTGTTTTTT
TRBJ2-1	TRBV7-3	.	TRBD2	CASSLSSGDYNEQFF	TGTGCCAGCAGCTTAAGTAGCGGGGACTACAATGAGCAGTTCTTC
TRBJ1-5	TRBV5-8	.	.	CASSFLTVFSPQPQHF	TGTGCCAGCAGCTTCCTGACGGTGTTTTCGCCCCAGCCCCAGCATTTT
TRBJ2-2	TRBV7-3	.	.	CASSLGTNTGELFF	TGTGCCAGCAGCTTAGGTACTAACACCGGGGAGCTGTTTTTT
TRBJ2-3	TRBV6-5	.	TRBD2	CASGLLAGVPDTQYF	TGTGCCAGCGGTCTTCTAGCGGGAGTTCCGGATACGCAGTATTTT
TRBJ2-7	TRBV14	.	.	CASSQEVGRGHGEQYF	TGTGCCAGCAGCCAGGAAGTCGGGAGAGGGCACGGCGAGCAGTACTTC
TRBJ2-5	TRBV28	.	TRBD1	CASSRGTGRETQYF	TGTGCCAGCAGCAGGGGGACAGGGAGAGAGACCCAGTACTTC
TRBJ1-3	TRBV4-1	.	.	CASSLRTVSPSGNTIYF	TGCGCCAGCAGCCTCCGGACCGTCTCTCCTTCTGGAAACACCATATATTTT
TRBJ2-3	TRBV5-6	.	.	CASSSPESDTQYF	TGTGCCAGCAGCTCCCCAGAGTCAGATACGCAGTATTTT
TRBJ2-6	TRBV28	.	.	CASSFSGANVLTF	TGTGCCAGCAGTTTTTCTGGGGCCAACGTCCTGACTTTC
TRBJ2-7	TRBV29-1	once	.	CSASRSSYEQYF	TGCAGCGCATCTAGGAGCTCCTACGAGCAGTACTTC
TRBJ2-1	TRBV25-1	.	.	CASSGFSGRVLNEQFF	TGTGCCAGCAGTGGGTTTAGCGGCAGAGTACTTAATGAGCAGTTCTTC
TRBJ1-2	TRBV5-4	once	.	CASSLMERASNYGYTF	TGTGCCAGCAGCTTGATGGAAAGGGCTAGTAACTATGGCTACACCTTC
TRBJ1-2	TRBV29-1	.	TRBD1	CSAEQGVYTF	TGCAGCGCCGAACAGGGGGTCTACACCTTC
TRBJ2-5	TRBV5-4	.	TRBD1	CASSGRTGGPETQYF	TGTGCCAGCAGCGGCAGGACAGGGGGTCCAGAGACCCAGTACTTC
TRBJ2-5	TRBV27	.	.	CASSPWDGGQETQYF	TGTGCCAGCAGTCCCTGGGACGGAGGGCAAGAGACCCAGTACTTC
TRBJ1-1	TRBV7-9	.	.	CASSHRPVNTEAFF	TGTGCCAGCAGCCACCGCCCGGTGAACACTGAAGCTTTCTTT
TRBJ1-1	TRBV11-2	.	.	CASSLEWGARNTEAFF	TGTGCCAGCAGCTTAGAATGGGGGGCGAGAAACACTGAAGCTTTCTTT
TRBJ2-7	TRBV5-6	.	TRBD1	CASTRTGQGFEQYF	TGTGCCAGCACTCGTACGGGACAGGGCTTCGAGCAGTACTTC
TRBJ2-7	TRBV18	.	.	CASSPYTGIPYEQYF	TGTGCCAGCTCGCCATATACCGGGATACCCTACGAGCAGTACTTC
TRBJ2-1	TRBV14	once	.	CASSQAGLVLTGEQFF	TGTGCCAGCAGCCAAGCTGGCCTAGTGCTCACAGGGGAGCAGTTCTTC
TRBJ2-1	TRBV6-6	.	.	CASSYSRVSEQFF	TGTGCCAGCAGTTACTCACGGGTGTCAGAGCAGTTCTTC
TRBJ1-4	TRBV19	.	.	CASSNRPNEKLFF	TGTGCCAGTAGTAACAGACCTAATGAAAAACTGTTTTTT
TRBJ1-2	TRBV9	.	.	CASSVDGRPNYGYTF	TGTGCCAGCAGCGTAGACGGCAGGCCAAACTATGGCTACACCTTC
TRBJ2-2	TRBV5-4	.	.	CASSLASGARGTGELFF	TGTGCCAGCAGCTTGGCGTCGGGGGCGAGAGGCACCGGGGAGCTGTTTTTT
TRBJ2-7	TRBV30	once	.	CAWSEGYSYEQYF	TGTGCCTGGAGTGAAGGCTACTCCTACGAGCAGTACTTC
TRBJ2-7	TRBV9	.	TRBD1	CASSTGTGVFEQYF	TGTGCCAGCAGTACCGGGACAGGGGTTTTCGAGCAGTACTTC
TRBJ2-7	TRBV11-2	.	TRBD2	CASRPLKRNSGSPYEQYF	TGTGCCAGCAGACCCTTAAAAAGGAATAGCGGGAGCCCCTACGAGCAGTACTTC
TRBJ2-5	TRBV6-6	.	.	CASSYPRDPTGTQYF	TGTGCCAGCAGTTACCCCCGGGACCCGACGGGGACCCAGTACTTC
TRBJ1-1	TRBV18	.	TRBD1	CASSTRDRITNTEAFF	TGTGCCAGCTCAACTCGGGACAGGATTACGAACACTGAAGCTTTCTTT
TRBJ1-5	TRBV2	once	.	CASSEPNQPQHF	TGTGCCAGCAGTGAACCCAATCAGCCCCAGCATTTT
TRBJ2-7	TRBV19	.	.	CASSNPEGWGPQSYEQYF	TGTGCCAGTAGTAACCCCGAGGGCTGGGGGCCCCAATCCTACGAGCAGTACTTC
TRBJ2-7	TRBV6-5	once	TRBD1	CASSYEDRGRGQYF	TGTGCCAGCAGTTACGAGGACAGGGGGAGAGGGCAGTACTTC
TRBJ2-1	TRBV5-5	.	.	CASSPGASGAYNEQFF	TGTGCCAGCAGCCCGGGGGCTAGCGGAGCCTACAATGAGCAGTTCTTC
TRBJ1-1	TRBV6-1	.	.	CASMSLTGFEAFF	TGTGCCAGCATGTCCCTTACCGGGTTTGAAGCTTTCTTT
TRBJ2-5	TRBV6-5	.	.	CASSYSGVRETQYF	TGTGCCAGCAGTTACTCGGGGGTTCGAGAGACCCAGTACTTC
TRBJ2-2	TRBV5-6	.	.	CASSLVFGSGTGELFF	TGTGCCAGCAGCTTGGTATTCGGGAGCGGCACCGGGGAGCTGTTTTTT
TRBJ2-3	TRBV5-1	once	TRBD1	CASSSTGTGGSSSTDTQYF	TGCGCCAGCAGCTCTACCGGGACAGGGGGATCCTCTAGCACAGATACGCAGTATTTT
TRBJ1-5	TRBV18	.	TRBD1	CASSQGTGEISQPQHF	TGTGCCAGCTCACAAGGGACAGGGGAAATCAGTCAGCCCCAGCATTTT
TRBJ2-3	TRBV5-1	.	.	CASSVRDGPQDTQYF	TGCGCCAGCAGCGTACGGGACGGTCCCCAAGATACGCAGTATTTT
TRBJ2-1	TRBV6-4	.	TRBD2	CASSVTPLGGGSSYNEQFF	TGTGCCAGCAGTGTAACCCCCTTGGGCGGGGGGAGCTCCTACAATGAGCAGTTCTTC
TRBJ1-2	TRBV7-9	.	.	CASSAGLTGYGYTF	TGTGCCAGCAGCGCAGGACTGACGGGATATGGCTACACCTTC
TRBJ1-3	TRBV5-4	.	.	CASSLAGAGNTIYF	TGTGCCAGCAGCTTGGCAGGGGCTGGAAACACCATATATTTT
TRBJ2-5	TRBV28	.	.	CASSLTGTDQYF	TGTGCCAGCAGTTTAACCGGGACTGACCAGTACTTC
TRBJ2-2	TRBV7-9	.	.	CASSHGGPMNTGELFF	TGTGCCAGCAGCCACGGCGGACCCATGAACACCGGGGAGCTGTTTTTT
TRBJ1-2	TRBV29-1	.	.	CSVDPDGVGGYTF	TGCAGCGTTGATCCCGATGGGGTCGGCGGCTACACCTTC
TRBJ1-1	TRBV7-9	once	.	CASSSTTFVRTEAFF	TGTGCCAGCAGCTCCACCACCTTTGTCCGCACTGAAGCTTTCTTT